The 21 T cell receptor beta chains below come from one sample, sequenced in a study of Ad26.COV2.S vaccination and SARS-CoV-2 variants. Profiled with immunoSEQ multiplex PCR; TCRdb holds only in-frame clones, not every one. The data hold around 300,000 clones, with about 89% observed a single time. The treatment is: around 19 received Ad26.COV2.S at low or high dose, single or two shots; about 5 received placebo; per-sample allocation not given. Day 63 following the first vaccine or placebo injection was when the samples were taken. This specimen was peripheral blood, taken in a trial of Ad26.COV2.S vaccine versus placebo. These receptors all come from a person aged 18-60 years who received the Ad26.COV2.S COVID-19 vaccine or a placebo.

The rearrangement links TRBV27 to TRBJ1-2, with D hard to call. Trimming cost V 2 bases and J 0 bases, with 19 bases left between them. Germline assignment: CDR1 MNHEY and CDR2 SMNVEV (reference sequence). The length of the CDR3 is 18 residues. This CDR3 is CASSLRVGRSAPNYGYTF. The CDR3 nucleotides read TGTGCCAGCAGTTTACGGGTGGGCAGAAGCGCCCCTAACTATGGCTACACCTTC.

About this clone itself: In the same sample, other DNA sequences code for this CDR3. CDR3 in amino acids: CASSQELTTDTQYF. The CDR3 bases are TGTGCCAGCAGCCAAGAGCTGACCACAGATACGCAGTATTTT. The chain links TRBV3-1 (or the pseudogene TRBV3-2) to TRBJ2-3; D gene unclear. Looked up from germline, CDR1 is LGHDT and CDR2 is YNNKEL (reference sequence). Deletions cut 0 bases from V and 2 bases from J, with 6 bases between. This CDR3 region has 14 residues.

The rearrangement joins TRBV3-1 (or the pseudogene TRBV3-2) to TRBJ1-2; 8 nucleotides match TRBD1. CDR3 length equals 14 residues. Germline assignment: CDR1 LGHDT and CDR2 YNNKEL (reference sequence). V lost 4 bases and J lost 2; bases outside the gene matches: 3. The DNA of the CDR3 is TGTGCCAGCAGCCCCCGGACAGGGAACTATGGCTACACCTTC. Translating gives CASSPRTGNYGYTF.

V and J are TRBV12-3 or TRBV12-4 and TRBJ2-7; D uncertain. V lost 5 bases, J lost 6 bases, and 11 bases lay in between. The CDR3 is made up of 12 amino acids. The CDR3 bases are TGTGCCAGCAGTCCCCTCCTTAGCGAGCAGTACTTC. This translates into CASSPLLSEQYF.

This chain links TRBV18 with TRBJ2-3; 10 bases line up with TRBD2. CDR1 and CDR2 from the germline V gene are KGHSH and LQKENI. This CDR3 spans 17 amino acids. J gave up 6 bases and V 1 base, and 10 bases lay outside the gene matches. The CDR3 reads CASSPQWGLASTDTQYF. CDR3 in DNA: TGTGCCAGCTCACCACAGTGGGGACTAGCGTCCACGGATACGCAGTATTTT.

This rearrangement joins TRBV28 to TRBJ2-1; 8 bases agree with TRBD2. Germline loops: CDR1 MDHEN, CDR2 SYDVKM. After removal of 8 bases from V and 4 bases from J, the junction contained 10 bases not matched to a gene. CDR3 length: 15 residues. This chain's CDR3 is CASATGTSIYNEQFF. The CDR3 region has the DNA TGTGCCAGCGCTACCGGGACTAGTATATACAATGAGCAGTTCTTC.

The gene calls are TRBV11-2 and TRBJ1-2; no reliable D call. V was trimmed by 1 base and J by 0 bases, leaving 15 bases between them. The CDR3 contains 17 residues. Per germline, CDR1 SGHAT and CDR2 FQNNGV. Here the CDR3 reads CASSLVGYGKANYGYTF. The CDR3 bases are TGTGCCAGCAGCTTAGTTGGGTATGGGAAGGCTAACTATGGCTACACCTTC.

J is TRBJ2-7 and V is TRBV6-5; 8 bases are shared with TRBD1. Trimming removed 6 bases from V and 0 bases from J; junction bases left unmatched: 7. This CDR3 has 15 residues. Germline V gives CDR1 MNHEY, CDR2 SVGAGI. CDR3 in DNA: TGTGCCAGCAGACTGACAGGGGCCAGCTCCTACGAGCAGTACTTC. It codes for CASRLTGASSYEQYF.

J is TRBJ1-2 and V is TRBV3-1 (or the pseudogene TRBV3-2); D not resolved. Trimming shortened V by 0 bases and J by 5 bases, and 10 bases separated the two germline ends. The CDR3 is 14 residues long. Looked up from germline, CDR1 is LGHDT and CDR2 is YNNKEL (reference sequence). The CDR3, as DNA: TGTGCCAGCAGCCAAGATCCTGAGCTTTATGGCTACACCTTC. Residues: CASSQDPELYGYTF.

CDR3 amino acids: CVRSPEKEDRFNYEQYF. CDR3 bases: TGTGTCAGAAGCCCCGAGAAAGAGGACAGGTTCAACTACGAGCAGTACTTC. This chain uses TRBV7-5 with TRBJ2-7; TRBD1, the table's D call, lacks a check against the DNA. TRBV7-5 has pseudogene status. This CDR3 spans 17 amino acids.

The chain carries TRBV9 and TRBJ1-5; D unresolved. Germline V gives CDR1 SGDLS, CDR2 YYNGEE. Trimming took 0 bases from V and 5 from J, leaving 9 bases between them. The CDR3 loop spans 14 amino acids. The chain's CDR3 is CASSVGIFDQPQHF. As DNA, the CDR3 is TGTGCCAGCAGCGTAGGTATCTTTGATCAGCCCCAGCATTTT.

This rearrangement joins TRBV6-1 to TRBJ2-3; D is uncertain. Trimming removed 1 base at V and 4 bases at J, with 9 bases between. CDR1 is MNHNS, CDR2 SASEGT, per germline. The CDR3 covers 14 residues. CDR3 amino acids: CASSEVQGADTQYF. CDR3 DNA sequence: TGTGCCAGCAGTGAAGTCCAAGGAGCAGATACGCAGTATTTT.

This clone was seen ten or more times. This sequence joins TRBV11-2 and TRBJ2-1; 12 positions match TRBD2. Trimming took 6 bases from V and 0 from J; bases not matched to a gene: 9. The CDR3 totals 18 residues. The germline gives CDR1 SGHAT, CDR2 FQNNGV. The CDR3 DNA sequence: TGTGCCAGCAGACAGACTAGCGGGAGCCGGAGCTCCTACAATGAGCAGTTCTTC. It encodes CASRQTSGSRSSYNEQFF.

For this clone: Additional DNA sequences in this sample encode the identical CDR3. The chain combines TRBV19 with TRBJ1-5; D is unresolved. The CDR3 extends over 13 amino acids. Germline lookup yields CDR1 LNHDA and CDR2 SQIVND (reference sequence). V lost 1 base to trimming and J lost 4 bases, with 5 bases between them. The DNA of the CDR3 is TGTGCCAGTAGTATAGGACAAAATCAGCCCCAGCATTTT. Translated, it gives CASSIGQNQPQHF. Based on the CDR3 plus reference TRBV19 and TRBJ1-5, the full variable domain is DGGITQSPKYLFRKEGQNVTLSCEQNLNHDAMYWYRQDPGQGLRLIYYSQIVNDFQKGDIAEGYSVSREKKESFPLTVTSAQKNPTAFYLCASSIGQNQPQHFGDGTRLSIL.

The gene calls are TRBV4-2 and TRBJ2-7; 9 nucleotides align to TRBD2. This CDR3 is 13 amino acids long. Germline-derived CDR1 and CDR2 are LGHNA and YNFKEQ. The junction had 3 bases not matched to a gene; V was cut back by 1 base and J by 8 bases. DNA of the CDR3: TGTGCCAGCAGCCAAGTCCTAGCGGGAAAGCAGTACTTC. Its translation is CASSQVLAGKQYF.

J is TRBJ1-1 and V is TRBV5-1, with a tentative D call TRBD1 (5 bases). This CDR3 region has 15 residues. V shed 0 bases and J shed 1 base, with 10 bases lying between them. Germline V gene data show CDR1 as SGHRS and CDR2 as YFSETQ. CDR3: CASSLEGVRNTEAFF. Here the CDR3 DNA reads TGCGCCAGCAGCTTGGAAGGGGTGAGGAACACTGAAGCTTTCTTT.

The V gene is TRBV3-1 (or the pseudogene TRBV3-2), the J gene TRBJ1-1; D is possibly TRBD1 (5 bases). V lost 4 bases and J 1 base, leaving 10 bases between the germline ends. Per germline, CDR1 LGHDT and CDR2 YNNKEL (reference sequence). CDR3 length: 14 residues. CDR3 coding DNA: TGTGCCAGCAGCCTTCAGGGCTGGAACACTGAAGCTTTCTTT. Its translation: CASSLQGWNTEAFF.

This clone appeared a single time. The J gene is TRBJ2-3, the V gene TRBV6-6; no definite D call. CDR3 length: 17 residues. V lost 5 bases, J lost 0 bases, and 18 bases lay in between. Looked up from germline, CDR1 is MNHNY and CDR2 is SVGAGI (reference sequence). The DNA of the CDR3 is TGTGCCAGCAGTCCTTCAACCAGGCAAGGGAGCACAGATACGCAGTATTTT. Residues: CASSPSTRQGSTDTQYF.

V gene TRBV4-2 combines with J gene TRBJ2-5; maybe TRBD1 (5 bases). CDR1 is LGHNA and CDR2 is YNFKEQ in the germline V gene. V was shortened by 2 bases and J by 0 bases, with 13 bases between the two germline ends. The CDR3 loop spans 16 amino acids. Here the CDR3 DNA reads TGTGCCAGCAGCCAATCCCCCTCAGGGAACCAAGAGACCCAGTACTTC. This encodes CASSQSPSGNQETQYF.

The rearrangement links TRBV10-1 to TRBJ2-7; D may be TRBD1 (5 bases). V was trimmed by 4 bases and J by 5 bases, leaving 12 bases between them. The CDR3 runs 13 residues. Germline assignment: CDR1 WNHNN and CDR2 SYGVQD (reference sequence). The CDR3 DNA reads as TGCGCCAGCAGTGGCCAGGGCAGAAACGAGCAGTACTTC. Translating gives CASSGQGRNEQYF.

The rearrangement uses TRBV6-2 or TRBV6-3 and TRBJ1-1; D gene uncertain. The CDR3 is made up of 15 amino acids. From germline, CDR1 is MNHEY and CDR2 SVGEGT. Deletions cut 2 bases from V and 0 bases from J, with 10 bases between. In DNA, the CDR3 is TGTGCCAGCAGTTACGGTTTCAGCATGAACACTGAAGCTTTCTTT. Its protein is CASSYGFSMNTEAFF.